There are a few counts of the clone carrying this T cell receptor (beta chain). Its antigen is unknown. This sample was taken from a study of vaccination effects on CD4 cells after COVID-19. Here immunoSEQ multiplex PCR was the method, and the copy in TCRdb shows in-frame clones only, minus some. Found here are about 70,000 clones, 75% to 90% of them singletons; the top ten hold roughly an eighth. Study-wide results and caveats: Researchers reported few convalescent patients and no early post-infection timepoints in the study.

Pools of viral peptides were used by the ViraFEST assay to expand antigen-specific CD4+ T cells ahead of sequencing. Investigators separated out CD4+ T cells once around nine days of culture had passed. All vaccine recipients tested negative for nucleocapsid antibodies and had never contracted SARS-CoV-2 infection. Culturing of more than 1.5 million PBMC per well took place with approximately 9.3 IU/ml IL-2 and 9 to 10 ug/ml peptides. Sequencing used CD4+ T cells from PBMCs cultured with SARS-CoV-2 spike peptides, obtained before COVID-19 vaccination. The receptor comes from a human donor who received a COVID-19 vaccine.

The CDR3: CASNLNSPLHF. DNA of the CDR3: TGTGCCAGCAACCTGAATTCACCCCTCCACTTT. The chain links TRBV6-5 to TRBJ1-6, with D hard to call. This CDR3 is built from 11 residues. Trimming took 7 bases from V and 7 from J, leaving 5 bases between them. Germline V lookup: CDR1 MNHEY, CDR2 SVGAGI.